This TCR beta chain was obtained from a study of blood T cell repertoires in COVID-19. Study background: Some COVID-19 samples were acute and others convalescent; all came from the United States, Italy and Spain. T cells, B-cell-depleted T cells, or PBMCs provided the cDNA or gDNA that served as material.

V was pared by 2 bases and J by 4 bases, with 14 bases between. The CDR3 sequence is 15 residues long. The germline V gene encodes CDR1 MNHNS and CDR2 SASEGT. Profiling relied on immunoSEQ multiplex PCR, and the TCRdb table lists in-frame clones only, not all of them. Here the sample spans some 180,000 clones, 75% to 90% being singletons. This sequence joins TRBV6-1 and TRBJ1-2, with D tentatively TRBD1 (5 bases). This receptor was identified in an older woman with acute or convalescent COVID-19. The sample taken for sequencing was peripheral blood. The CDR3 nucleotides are TGTGCCAGCAGTGAACGGACACTCTGGGGCTATGGCTACACCTTC. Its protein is CASSERTLWGYGYTF.